These T cell receptor beta chains were read from a single sample in a study of CD8+ T cells in alopecia areata. TCRdb's copy holds only in-frame clones and misses some; the assay was immunoSEQ multiplex PCR. The profile shows approximately 150,000 clones, around 57% of them singletons. Sequencing was performed on CD4+ T cells sorted from blood. These receptors originate from a human donor in good health. Each CDR3 is given with its conserved first and last residue. D genes are given only for firm matches. Rows give clone size only sometimes, using once, few, many, or a class for an expanded clone.

CDR3nt	CDR3aa	v_gene	j_gene	d_gene	abundance
TGCGCCAGCAGCTTGGGTGCCTCCCACTACGAGCAGTACTTC	CASSLGASHYEQYF	TRBV5-1	TRBJ2-7	-	few
TGTGCCACCAGCAGAGATCAGTGGGAGGGGACCGGGGAGCTGTTTTTT	CATSRDQWEGTGELFF	TRBV15	TRBJ2-2	TRBD2	-
TGTGCCAGCAGCCCGCCAGGACTCATGAACACTGAAGCTTTCTTT	CASSPPGLMNTEAFF	TRBV7-9	TRBJ1-1	-	-
TGCAGCGTTGTGAACAGGGTCTACGAGCAGTACTTC	CSVVNRVYEQYF	TRBV29-1	TRBJ2-7	-	-
TGTGCCTCGAGGGGCTCTGGGGCCAACGTCCTGACTTTC	CASRGSGANVLTF	TRBV30	TRBJ2-6	-	-
TGCAGCGTTGTAACGACGGTGAACACTGAAGCTTTCTTT	CSVVTTVNTEAFF	TRBV29-1	TRBJ1-1	-	few
TGTGCCAGCAGCGCCAGACTAGTGGCGGATACGCAGTATTTT	CASSARLVADTQYF	TRBV5-5	TRBJ2-3	-	few
TGCGCCAGCAGCTTGGTGTCCGGGACCTCCACTGAAGCTTTCTTT	CASSLVSGTSTEAFF	TRBV5-1	TRBJ1-1	-	once
TGTGCCAGCTCGGACAGGGGGCTTTGGGGGACCCAGTACTTC	CASSDRGLWGTQYF	TRBV27	TRBJ2-5	TRBD1	-
TGTGCCACGCTTCGAGCGGGAGGGCAAGAGACCCAGTACTTC	CATLRAGGQETQYF	TRBV5-4	TRBJ2-5	TRBD2	-
TGTGCCAGCCGCCGGGACAGGGGGCGCGACGAGCAGTACTTC	CASRRDRGRDEQYF	TRBV6-5	TRBJ2-7	TRBD1	-